This T cell receptor (beta chain) emerged from a study of cytomegalovirus exposure and HLA in healthy donors. As for the study in general: Researchers previously reported finding roughly 120 million unique TCR beta sequences from approximately 190 million T cells. Within an early data release were approximately 85 million unique TCRs drawn from HLA-typed donors.

Regarding the study as a whole: From TCR beta sequences, most subjects' HLA-A and HLA-B alleles were reportedly predicted accurately.

Both 60 Vbeta primers and 13 Jbeta primers went into the PCR. Profiling relied on immunoSEQ multiplex PCR, and the TCRdb table lists in-frame clones only, not all of them. In the table there are 110,000 to 150,000 clones, 80% to 85% of which are singletons. Nominally healthy donors were sampled, though unrecorded immune exposures were likely. With regard to this clone: Its antigen is not identified.

This CDR3 is built from 17 residues. Trimming took 1 base from V and 9 from J, leaving 25 bases between them. Germline CDR1 is MGHRA and CDR2 is YSYEKL. The origin of this receptor is a male donor in good health and CMV-seronegative. The chain has TRBV4-1 and TRBJ2-7; a possible D gene is TRBD1 (5 bases). The material sequenced was PBMCs. The CDR3 bases are TGCGCCAGCAGCCAAGGTCGGTATGGACAACCTTATCGAGGGCAGTACTTC. This encodes CASSQGRYGQPYRGQYF.